This is a list of T cell receptor beta chains from one sample in a study of molecular identifiers for immune sequencing clone quantification. MiXCR was run by TCRdb on the PCR reads, yielding one entry per CDR3 protein. Of hundreds of thousands of distinct CDR3 sequences in the sample, over 25% are singletons; the top ten hold approximately 0.75%. The sequencing input was naive CD8+ T cells from blood, with Jurkat cell RNA spiked in. The receptors here all came from a human donor in good health. Some libraries in this study had Jurkat cell RNA spiked in. CDR3s include the opening cysteine and the closing phenylalanine or tryptophan. A D gene is named only where the DNA matches it firmly. Part of the rows lack a size; the others show once, few, many or a class for expanded clones.

V gene,CDR3 length,J gene,clone size,D gene,CDR3 protein,CDR3 DNA
TRBV6-5,15,TRBJ2-7,-,TRBD2,CASTNLAGAAYEQYF,TGTGCCAGCACCAACCTAGCGGGAGCTGCCTACGAGCAGTACTTC
TRBV19,14,TRBJ2-7,few,-,CASSIGGQSYEQYF,TGTGCCAGTAGTATTGGCGGTCAGTCCTACGAGCAGTACTTC
TRBV11-1,16,TRBJ2-7,few,TRBD2,CASSSLAGPPVDEQYF,TGTGCCAGCAGCTCTCTAGCGGGGCCGCCTGTGGACGAGCAGTACTTC
TRBV11-1,15,TRBJ2-7,-,-,CASTHGRTSSHEQYF,TGTGCCAGCACCCACGGACGGACTTCTTCCCACGAGCAGTACTTC
TRBV14,13,TRBJ2-3,many,-,CASSQGGQDTQYF,TGTGCCAGCAGCCAAGGGGGTCAGGATACGCAGTATTTT
TRBV3-1,13,TRBJ1-1,many,-,CASSQPWTAEAFF,TGTGCCAGCAGCCAACCATGGACAGCTGAAGCTTTCTTT
TRBV3-1,17,TRBJ2-1,-,-,CASSREGLRRSYNEQFF,TGTGCCAGCAGCCGAGAGGGACTTAGACGCTCCTACAATGAGCAGTTCTTC
TRBV3-1,18,TRBJ2-3,-,TRBD2,CASSQGLPSGVPTDTQYF,TGTGCCAGCAGCCAAGGGTTGCCTAGCGGGGTGCCCACAGATACGCAGTATTTT
TRBV7-9,16,TRBJ2-1,-,TRBD1,CASSPLPGQGNGGQFF,TGTGCCAGCAGCCCGCTACCGGGACAGGGGAATGGTGGGCAGTTCTTC
TRBV7-6,16,TRBJ2-7,few,-,CASSSQGPFVDHEQYF,TGTGCCAGCAGCTCCCAGGGACCTTTTGTCGACCACGAGCAGTACTTC
TRBV6-6,17,TRBJ2-7,many,TRBD2,CASSPSLKRGVLYEQYF,TGTGCCAGCAGTCCGTCACTCAAGCGGGGGGTACTCTACGAGCAGTACTTC
TRBV29-1,13,TRBJ1-4,many,-,CSVRDGLNEKLFF,TGCAGCGTCAGGGACGGACTCAATGAAAAACTGTTTTTT